The rows below give T cell receptor beta chains drawn from one sample of a study of T cells in Graves' hyperthyroidism and ophthalmopathy. TCRdb analysed the multiplex PCR reads with MiXCR anew, one entry per CDR3 protein. The sample shows under 350,000 distinct CDR3 sequences, 15% to 20% of them seen only once. Sequencing was carried out using blood. The receptors originated from a woman aged 45-59 years with Graves' hyperthyroidism. Each CDR3 is given with its conserved first and last residue. The order of the fields is J gene, V gene, clone size, D gene, CDR3 DNA, CDR3 protein. A D gene is named only where the DNA matches it firmly. Where a row states a size, it is once, few, many or the class of an expanded clone; other rows omit it.

TRBJ2-3,TRBV24-1,many,TRBD2,TGTGCCACCAGTGACCCAGCGGGAGCGGCAGATACGCAGTATTTT,CATSDPAGAADTQYF
TRBJ1-6,TRBV2,few,TRBD1,TGTGCCAGCACCTCGGACAGGGGATACTCACCCCTCCACTTT,CASTSDRGYSPLHF
TRBJ2-3,TRBV7-9,NA,TRBD2,TGTGCCAGCAGCCCTCAAGCGGGGCGTATCACAGATACGCAGTATTTT,CASSPQAGRITDTQYF
TRBJ2-5,TRBV27,many,TRBD2,TGTGCCAGCAGATCTGGAGGGAGAGCGGGATTTTGGGAGACCCAGTACTTC,CASRSGGRAGFWETQYF
TRBJ2-1,TRBV24-1,many,TRBD2,TGTGCCACCAGTGACCAGACTAGCGGGAAGGAGAATGAGCAGTTCTTC,CATSDQTSGKENEQFF
TRBJ2-1,TRBV7-2,many,NA,TGTGCCAGCAGCTTAGGCACGAGGGAGCAGTTCTTC,CASSLGTREQFF
TRBJ1-5,TRBV28,NA,NA,TGTGCCAGCAGTTTATTCCAGGGAGCTCAGCCCCAGCATTTT,CASSLFQGAQPQHF
TRBJ2-5,TRBV2,many,NA,TGTGCCAGCAGTGGGGGGACGTACCAAGAGACCCAGTACTTC,CASSGGTYQETQYF
TRBJ2-5,TRBV6-1,few,TRBD2,TGTGCCAGCAGTGAAGGGGGCGGGAGGGGACGAGAGACCCAGTACTTC,CASSEGGGRGRETQYF
TRBJ1-2,TRBV28,NA,NA,TGTGCCAGCAGTTCCGAGGGTAATGGCTACACCTTC,CASSSEGNGYTF
TRBJ1-1,TRBV5-6,few,NA,TGTGCCAGCAGACCCTTTCAGGGCACTGAAGCTTTCTTT,CASRPFQGTEAFF
TRBJ2-5,TRBV12-3/TRBV12-4,many,NA,TGTGCCAGCAGTTTATTCCACGAAGAGACCCAGTACTTC,CASSLFHEETQYF
TRBJ2-4,TRBV7-8,NA,NA,TGTGCCAGCAGCCTTCTAACCGACAGGGTCTACCGGACTAGCCCTGAAAACATTCAGTACTTC,CASSLLTDRVYRTSPENIQYF
TRBJ1-2,TRBV6-1,NA,TRBD1,TGTGCCAGCAGTGTCAGGGGGCAAGACTATGGCTACACCTTC,CASSVRGQDYGYTF
TRBJ2-5,TRBV7-2,NA,TRBD1,TGTGCCAGCAGTTCCGGGACAGCCCAAGAGACCCAGTACTTC,CASSSGTAQETQYF
TRBJ2-5,TRBV19,few,TRBD2,TGTGCCAGTAGTACGGGACTAGCGGGGGGTTATGAGACCCAGTACTTC,CASSTGLAGGYETQYF
TRBJ1-5,TRBV6-1,NA,NA,TGTGCCAGCACACAGGGATCTCAGCCCCAGCATTTT,CASTQGSQPQHF
TRBJ2-3,TRBV12-3/TRBV12-4,many,NA,TGTGCCAGCAGTTTAGAGGTCTACCGCACAGATACGCAGTATTTT,CASSLEVYRTDTQYF
TRBJ2-3,TRBV11-2,many,TRBD1,TGTGCCAGCAGCCCAGACAGGGCGCAAGATACGCAGTATTTT,CASSPDRAQDTQYF
TRBJ1-1,TRBV4-1,NA,NA,TGCGCCAGCAGCCATAACGCGGACAGCATTTACACTGAAGCTTTCTTT,CASSHNADSIYTEAFF
TRBJ2-3,TRBV15,NA,TRBD2,TGTGCCACCAGCAGAGATCTAGCGGGAGGGATAGCAGATACGCAGTATTTT,CATSRDLAGGIADTQYF
TRBJ2-7,TRBV6-1,few,TRBD1,TGTGCCAGCAGTTCCCGGGACAGGGTCTACGAGCAGTACTTC,CASSSRDRVYEQYF
TRBJ2-1,TRBV24-1,NA,NA,TGTGCCACCAGTGAACGGGAGAAGCACAATGAGCAGTTCTTC,CATSEREKHNEQFF
TRBJ1-2,TRBV10-3,few,NA,TGTGCCATCAGTGATTTCTTACTGAGCTACACCTTC,CAISDFLLSYTF
TRBJ1-5,TRBV2,few,TRBD1,TGTGCCACGAGGGGGACAGGGACCCAGCCCCAGCATTTT,CATRGTGTQPQHF
TRBJ2-1,TRBV30,NA,NA,TGTGCCTGGACACTAGGCGGGTCCTACAATGAGCAGTTCTTC,CAWTLGGSYNEQFF
TRBJ1-1,TRBV12-3/TRBV12-4,NA,NA,TGTGCCAGCAGTCCCGCCCTGCGATTGAACACTGAAGCTTTCTTT,CASSPALRLNTEAFF
TRBJ2-4,TRBV3-1,few,NA,TGTGCCAGCAGCCAGGGGGGGCGGAAAAACATTCAGTACTTC,CASSQGGRKNIQYF
TRBJ2-1,TRBV28,NA,TRBD2,TGTGCCAGCAGTTTCCAGGAGGCTAGCGGAGCCTACAATGAGCAGTTCTTC,CASSFQEASGAYNEQFF
TRBJ2-3,TRBV29-1,many,TRBD2,TGCAGCGTTTTCATAGCGGGGGGTCCCACAGATACGCAGTATTTT,CSVFIAGGPTDTQYF
TRBJ2-7,TRBV18,NA,NA,TGTGCCAGCTCACCTACTAGCTCCGTCGACGAGCAGTACTTC,CASSPTSSVDEQYF
TRBJ2-1,TRBV4-1,NA,NA,TGCGCCAGCAGCCAGTACGGGGAGCCCAGCTCCTACGAGCAGTTCTTC,CASSQYGEPSSYEQFF
TRBJ1-5,TRBV20-1,few,NA,TGCAGTGCTCAGGGGCCCAATCAGCCCCAGCATTTT,CSAQGPNQPQHF
TRBJ2-1,TRBV28,NA,TRBD2,TGTGCCAGCAGCCTTAGCGGGAGGGCAATACCAGGGGGAACCTACAATGAGCAGTTCTTC,CASSLSGRAIPGGTYNEQFF
TRBJ1-1,TRBV20-1,few,NA,TGCAGTGCTAGCTTCGTTGGTCTGAACACTGAAGCTTTCTTT,CSASFVGLNTEAFF
TRBJ1-2,TRBV12-3/TRBV12-4,NA,NA,TGTGCCAGCAGTGACGCGACAATCTTCTATGGCTACACCTTC,CASSDATIFYGYTF
TRBJ1-1,TRBV28,many,NA,TGTGCCAGCAGTACTAACACCTACACTGAAGCTTTCTTT,CASSTNTYTEAFF
TRBJ1-2,TRBV27,few,TRBD1,TGTGCCAGCAGCCTAGGGGGCAGCTCCTACTATGGCTACACCTTC,CASSLGGSSYYGYTF
TRBJ2-2,TRBV6-1,NA,TRBD1,TGTGCCAGCGGGAGACAGGGGGCGAACACCGGGGAGCTGTTTTTT,CASGRQGANTGELFF
TRBJ1-2,TRBV4-1,few,TRBD1,TGCGCCAGCAGCCAAGGATTCGGCAGGGGGCAACATGGCTACACCTTC,CASSQGFGRGQHGYTF
TRBJ2-1,TRBV20-1,many,TRBD2,TGCAGTGCTAGAGATGGGGGGGATAGCGGGGGGGCCAGGAATGAGCAGTTCTTC,CSARDGGDSGGARNEQFF
TRBJ2-3,TRBV10-2,NA,NA,TGCGCCAGCAGGTCGCCGCGAAAGGCAGATACGCAGTATTTT,CASRSPRKADTQYF
TRBJ2-1,TRBV2,NA,NA,TGTGCCAGCAGTCCGAATCTTGAGCAGTTCTTC,CASSPNLEQFF
TRBJ1-1,TRBV11-2,many,NA,TGTGCCAGCAGGCAACCGGGGAACACTGAAGCTTTCTTT,CASRQPGNTEAFF
TRBJ1-1,TRBV13,NA,NA,TGTGCCAGCAGCTTAAGGGTCTGGGGGGATGAAGCTTTCTTT,CASSLRVWGDEAFF
TRBJ2-2,TRBV6-5,few,NA,TGTGCCAGCAGCCTAAGTATAGGGATGAACACCGGGGAGCTGTTTTTT,CASSLSIGMNTGELFF
TRBJ1-4,TRBV6-1,NA,NA,TGTGCCAGCAGCGGGGGGGATGAAAAACTGTTTTTT,CASSGGDEKLFF
TRBJ2-2,TRBV24-1,NA,TRBD1,TGTGCCACCGCCGGGACAGGGGACACCGGGGAGCTGTTTTTT,CATAGTGDTGELFF
TRBJ1-5,TRBV3-1,NA,NA,TGTGCCAGCAGCCAAGGAACAGAGTTTCAGCCCCAGCATTTT,CASSQGTEFQPQHF
TRBJ2-3,TRBV6-2/TRBV6-3,NA,NA,TGTGCCAGCCGAGGGGACGCAGATACGCAGTATTTT,CASRGDADTQYF
TRBJ2-5,TRBV3-1,NA,TRBD1,TGTGCCAGCAGCCAGGACAGACAGGGCGAAGAGACCCAGTACTTC,CASSQDRQGEETQYF
TRBJ1-1,TRBV5-6,few,NA,TGTGCCAGCAGCGGAGAGGACGGAAGCTTGAACACTGAAGCTTTCTTT,CASSGEDGSLNTEAFF
TRBJ1-1,TRBV2,many,NA,TGTGCCAGCAGTGCGGACCCGGTCGCTTTCTTT,CASSADPVAFF
TRBJ2-3,TRBV11-2,many,TRBD2,TGTGCCAGCAGACCTACCCTCGGCGGGAGCGTCGCAGATACGCAGTATTTT,CASRPTLGGSVADTQYF